The 16 T cell receptor beta chains below were found in one sample sequenced in a study of monozygotic twins with inflammatory bowel disease. TCRdb re-called the 5' RACE reads and shows each CDR3 protein once, DNA omitted. The ten most abundant clones cover 5% to 6% of a sample with just over 300,000 distinct CDR3 sequences. The source material was blood. These receptors were taken from a human donor with ulcerative colitis or Crohn's disease, or a healthy co-twin of an affected twin (not recorded which).

The chain joins TRBV30 to TRBJ1-5. Germline V gives CDR1 GTSNPN, CDR2 SVGIG (reference sequence). This CDR3 comprises 13 residues. This CDR3 is CAWSVSGKQPQHF.

The chain is built from TRBV4-2 and TRBJ2-7; TCRdb outputs TRBD2, but without DNA this stays unchecked. This CDR3 comprises 14 residues. Germline CDR1 reads LGHNA; CDR2 reads YNFKEQ. The chain's CDR3 is CASRRSASSYEQYF.

The V call is TRBV18, the J call TRBJ2-7; checking the TCRdb D call of TRBD2 is not possible without DNA. Germline V gene data show CDR1 as KGHSH and CDR2 as LQKENI. The CDR3 extends over 14 amino acids. The CDR3 here is CASKTSGGSYEQYF. Full variable domain (rest looked up from reference TRBV18 and TRBJ2-7): NAGVMQNPRHLVRRRGQEARLRCSPMKGHSHVYWYRQLPEEGLKFMVYLQKENIIDESGMPKERFSAEFPKEGPSILRIQQVVRGDSAAYFCASKTSGGSYEQYFGPGTRLTVT.

J is TRBJ2-7 and V is TRBV30. This CDR3 comprises 13 residues. Germline V lookup: CDR1 GTSNPN, CDR2 SVGIG (reference sequence). This CDR3 is CAWSRTVSYEQYF. The variable domain in full, completed from reference TRBV30 and TRBJ2-7, reads SQTIHQWPATLVQPVGSPLSLECTVEGTSNPNLYWYRQAAGRGLQLLFYSVGIGQISSEVPQNLSASRPQDRQFILSSKKLLLSDSGFYLCAWSRTVSYEQYFGPGTRLTVT.

The chain carries TRBV5-4 and TRBJ2-3; TCRdb's assignment of TRBD2 cannot be checked, as there is no DNA. The CDR3 totals 13 residues. Germline CDR1 reads SGHNT; CDR2 reads YYREEE (reference sequence). The CDR3 reads CASFGERTDTQYF.

This chain links TRBV7-6 with TRBJ2-6. CDR3 size: 15 residues. Germline-derived CDR1 and CDR2 are SGHVS and FNYEAQ. The CDR3 sequence is CASSPRLGGANVLAF. Combining the CDR3 with reference TRBV7-6 and TRBJ2-6 gives the whole variable domain GAGVSQSPRYKVTKRGQDVALRCDPISGHVSLYWYRQALGQGPEFLTYFNYEAQQDKSGLPNDRFSAERPEGSISTLTIQRTEQRDSAMYRCASSPRLGGANVLAFGAGSRLTVL.

V usage is TRBV7-9 and J usage is TRBJ1-6; the D call from TCRdb, TRBD1, cannot be confirmed without DNA. Germline-derived CDR1 and CDR2 are SEHNR and FQNEAQ (reference sequence). The CDR3 runs 16 residues. CDR3 in amino acids: CASSAPMTGNNSPLHF.

V gene TRBV20-1 combines with J gene TRBJ2-1; the TRBD2 assignment by TCRdb is unverifiable without DNA. The germline gives CDR1 DFQATT, CDR2 SNEGSKA (reference sequence). The CDR3 contains 17 residues. CDR3 in amino acids: CSATGTSGPSSYNEQFF.

This rearrangement joins TRBV15 to TRBJ2-1; as DNA is missing, the TRBD2 call by TCRdb cannot be tested. Germline V CDR1 and CDR2: LNHNV, YYDKDF (reference sequence). The CDR3 length is 12 residues. The CDR3 sequence is CAIGGTLNEQFF.

This chain links TRBV6-4 with TRBJ1-2. The CDR3 length is 13 residues. Germline V gene data show CDR1 as MRHNA and CDR2 as SNTAGT. CDR3 sequence: CASSETSNYGYTF.

The gene calls are TRBV25-1 and TRBJ1-3. Germline loops: CDR1 MGHDK, CDR2 SYGVNS. The CDR3 sequence is 12 residues long. The CDR3 loop is CASRGSGNTIYF.

CDR3 region: CSARVGTSGTYEQYF. The chain is built from TRBV20-1 and TRBJ2-7; TCRdb's D call of TRBD2 is untestable without DNA. The CDR3 length is 15 residues. The germline V gene encodes CDR1 DFQATT and CDR2 SNEGSKA (reference sequence).

The rearrangement links TRBV2 to TRBJ2-5; the D gene TCRdb calls, TRBD2, cannot be checked with no DNA. The CDR3 covers 15 residues. The germline V gene has CDR1 SNHLY and CDR2 FYNNEI. CDR3 amino acids: CASKESGSFRETQYF.

The V call is TRBV28, the J call TRBJ1-2; the TCRdb D gene call, TRBD1, has no DNA to confirm it. Germline CDR1 reads MDHEN; CDR2 reads SYDVKM. There are 16 residues in the CDR3. CDR3 amino acids: CASSRSGQQIYYGYTF.

V and J are TRBV28 and TRBJ1-1; TCRdb proposes TRBD1, but this gene call is untestable without DNA. This CDR3 comprises 15 residues. Germline-derived CDR1 and CDR2 are MDHEN and SYDVKM. The CDR3 loop is CASSPPLGANTEAFF.

The V call is TRBV28, the J call TRBJ2-2; with no DNA, the TCRdb D assignment of TRBD1 cannot be verified. The germline V gene encodes CDR1 MDHEN and CDR2 SYDVKM. This CDR3 contains 13 residues. CDR3 region: CAVLGVRSGELFF.